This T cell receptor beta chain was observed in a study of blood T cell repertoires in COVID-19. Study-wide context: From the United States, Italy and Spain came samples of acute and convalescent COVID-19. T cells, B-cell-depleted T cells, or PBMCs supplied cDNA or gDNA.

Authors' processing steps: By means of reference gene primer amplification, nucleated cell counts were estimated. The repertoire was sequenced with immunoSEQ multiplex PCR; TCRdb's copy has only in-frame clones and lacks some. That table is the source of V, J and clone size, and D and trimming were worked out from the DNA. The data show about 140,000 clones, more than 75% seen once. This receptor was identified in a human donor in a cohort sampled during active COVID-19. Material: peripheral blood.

As DNA, the CDR3 is TGTGCCAGCAGTTCCACCTTTGACCCATCAGGGGGAACAGATACGCAGTATTTT. This encodes CASSSTFDPSGGTDTQYF. The V and J genes are TRBV28 and TRBJ2-3; 7 positions match TRBD1. J was trimmed by 3 bases and V by 4 bases; bases with no gene match: 16. Germline lookup yields CDR1 MDHEN and CDR2 SYDVKM. The CDR3 is 18 residues long.